The present TCR beta chain was sequenced within a study of neurological immune-mediated disorders. General observations from the study: No expanded-clone CDR3 amino acid sequence recurred across subjects, suggesting private TCR-beta repertoires.

5'RACE with 10-nucleotide random UMIs generated the cDNA. TCRdb recomputed calls from the 5' RACE reads with MiXCR, one row per CDR3 protein. Found here are fewer than 90,000 distinct CDR3 sequences, about a tenth of them singletons; the top ten hold about 1.7%. In regard to this clonotype: Its antigen is not known.

The germline V gene has CDR1 MNHNY and CDR2 SVGAGI (reference sequence). This CDR3 region has 20 residues. The ends were cut back, 1 base at V and 2 bases at J, with 25 bases in the middle. The chain joins TRBV6-6 to TRBJ2-3; a possible D gene is TRBD1 (5 bases). The TCR originated in a man between 40 and 49 years old in good health. Sequencing was performed on PBMCs. CDR3 loop: CASSYFTPGQTQMNTDTQYF. The CDR3 DNA sequence: TGTGCCAGCAGTTACTTTACCCCAGGACAAACACAGATGAACACAGATACGCAGTATTTT.